This T cell receptor (beta chain) was found in a study of blood T cell repertoires in COVID-19. Original analysis: Estimation of nucleated cell counts relied on the amplification of reference gene primers. Data came from immunoSEQ multiplex PCR; TCRdb stores just in-frame clones and leaves some out. The V and J calls and clone size were taken over from that table, and D and trimming were inferred from the DNA. The sample records fewer than 600,000 clones, roughly 89% being singletons. Trimming stripped 7 bases from V and 7 bases from J, with 14 bases between. The CDR3 runs 13 residues. CDR1 LNHDA and CDR2 SQIVND come from the germline V gene (reference sequence).

The TCR sequence derives from a man younger than 35 with COVID-19, enrolled during active disease. Material: peripheral blood. The rearrangement uses TRBV19 and TRBJ2-1; D not certain. The CDR3 sequence is CASTIAGGNEQFF. The CDR3 coding sequence is TGTGCCAGTACCATAGCCGGTGGGAATGAGCAGTTCTTC.